One and the same sample provided the 7 T cell receptor beta chains below, sequenced in a study of PD-L1 blockade in urothelial cancer. Profiling relied on immunoSEQ multiplex PCR, and the TCRdb table lists in-frame clones only, not all of them. The table has approximately 48,000 clones, around 85% seen once. Sequencing used PBMCs, obtained around atezolizumab (anti-PD-L1) treatment. The receptors were sampled from a man between 60 and 75 years old with urothelial cancer.

DNA for the CDR3: TGTGCCAGCAGTAAACTAGCGGCTACCTACAATGAGCAGTTCTTC. Amino acid sequence: CASSKLAATYNEQFF. The genes are TRBV9 and TRBJ2-1; 8 nucleotides line up with TRBD2. Losses at the gene ends were 5 bases for V and 2 bases for J; bases not matched to a gene: 6. The germline CDR1 and CDR2 sequences are SGDLS and YYNGEE. This CDR3 comprises 15 residues.

V and J are TRBV19 and TRBJ2-1; TRBD1 matches 8 bases. Trimming at V came to 5 bases and at J to 9 bases, leaving 9 bases not matched to a gene. Per the germline V gene, CDR1 is LNHDA and CDR2 is SQIVND (reference sequence). The CDR3 has 14 amino acids. Written as DNA, the CDR3 is TGTGCCAGTAGTCTGCGACAGGGGTATCCTGAGCAGTTCTTC. It encodes CASSLRQGYPEQFF.

The gene calls are TRBV2 and TRBJ2-7; 7 nucleotides line up with TRBD1. The germline CDR1 and CDR2 sequences are SNHLY and FYNNEI. V shed 4 bases, J shed 7 bases, and the junction held 7 bases outside the gene matches. The CDR3 is 13 amino acids. The CDR3 sequence: CASSGDSVGEQYF. CDR3 bases: TGTGCCAGCAGTGGGGACAGCGTTGGGGAGCAGTACTTC.

The chain couples TRBV7-9 to TRBJ2-1, with D tentatively TRBD2 (5 bases). This CDR3 is built from 17 residues. CDR1 is SEHNR, CDR2 FQNEAQ, per germline (reference sequence). Trimming took off 0 bases at V and 0 bases at J, with 12 bases between the two ends. The CDR3: CASSLAPGAASYNEQFF. DNA for the CDR3: TGTGCCAGCAGCTTAGCTCCTGGAGCGGCCTCCTACAATGAGCAGTTCTTC.

The chain combines TRBV30 with TRBJ1-5; a possible D gene is TRBD1 (6 bases). Trimming took off 1 base at V and 5 bases at J, with 9 bases between the two ends. The CDR3 extends over 13 amino acids. Germline lookup yields CDR1 GTSNPN and CDR2 SVGIG (reference sequence). The CDR3 coding sequence is TGTGCCTGGAGTGCAGGGGATGATCAGCCCCAGCATTTT. Translated: CAWSAGDDQPQHF.

This chain connects TRBV7-2 to TRBJ2-5; 8 nucleotides line up with TRBD2. J was trimmed by 5 bases and V by 5 bases; bases with no gene match: 10. CDR3 length: 15 residues. Per germline, CDR1 SGHTA and CDR2 FQGNSA. CDR3 sequence (DNA): TGTGCCAGCAGCGCCACCGGGACTAGTACGGAGACCCAGTACTTC. Protein sequence: CASSATGTSTETQYF.

The chain has TRBV14 and TRBJ1-3; D not resolved. The CDR3 is made up of 13 amino acids. V shed 7 bases and J shed 4 bases, with 11 bases lying between them. Germline V lookup: CDR1 SGHDN, CDR2 FVKESK. As DNA, the CDR3 is TGTGCCAGCAACGCGAATTGGGGAAACACCATATATTTT. Its protein is CASNANWGNTIYF.